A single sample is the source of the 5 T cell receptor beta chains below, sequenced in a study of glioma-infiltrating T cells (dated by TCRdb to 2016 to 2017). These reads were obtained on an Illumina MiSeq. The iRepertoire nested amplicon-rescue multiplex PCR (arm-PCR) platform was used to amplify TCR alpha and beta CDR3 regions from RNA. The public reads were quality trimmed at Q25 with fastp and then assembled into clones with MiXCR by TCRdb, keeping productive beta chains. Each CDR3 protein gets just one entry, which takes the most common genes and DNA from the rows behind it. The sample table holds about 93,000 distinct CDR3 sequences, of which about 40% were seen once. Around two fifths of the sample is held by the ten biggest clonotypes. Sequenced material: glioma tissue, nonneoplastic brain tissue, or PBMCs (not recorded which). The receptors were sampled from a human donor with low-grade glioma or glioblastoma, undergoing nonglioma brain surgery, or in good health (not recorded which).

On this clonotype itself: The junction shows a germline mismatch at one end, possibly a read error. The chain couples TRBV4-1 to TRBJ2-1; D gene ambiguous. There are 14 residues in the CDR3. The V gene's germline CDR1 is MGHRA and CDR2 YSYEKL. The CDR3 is CSSSQDGLYNEQFF. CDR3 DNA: TGCTCCAGCAGCCAAGATGGATTATACAATGAGCAGTTCTTC.

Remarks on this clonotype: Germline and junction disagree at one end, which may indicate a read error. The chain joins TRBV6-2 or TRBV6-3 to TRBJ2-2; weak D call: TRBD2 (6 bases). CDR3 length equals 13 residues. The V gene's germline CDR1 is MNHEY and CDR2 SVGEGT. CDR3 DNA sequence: TGTGCCAGCAGTTACGACCGCCCCGGGGGGCTGTTTTTT. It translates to CASSYDRPGGLFF.

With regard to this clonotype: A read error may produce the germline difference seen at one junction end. Here the CDR3 reads CASSEYRNSWANVLTF. CDR3 nucleotides: TGTGCCAGCAGTGAATACAGAAACTCTTGGGCCAACGTTCTGACTTTC. V is TRBV6-1 and J is TRBJ2-6; no definite D call. Germline CDR1 reads MNHNS; CDR2 reads SASEGT. This CDR3 has 16 amino acids.

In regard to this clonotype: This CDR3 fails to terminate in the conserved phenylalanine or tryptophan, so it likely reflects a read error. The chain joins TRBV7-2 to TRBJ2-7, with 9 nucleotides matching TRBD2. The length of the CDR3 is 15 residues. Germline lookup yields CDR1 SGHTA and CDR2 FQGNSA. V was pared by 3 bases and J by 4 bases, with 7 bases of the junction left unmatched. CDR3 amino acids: CASSLGGAGGYEQYL. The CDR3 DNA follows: TGTGCCAGCAGCTTGGGGGGAGCGGGAGGATACGAGCAGTACCTA.

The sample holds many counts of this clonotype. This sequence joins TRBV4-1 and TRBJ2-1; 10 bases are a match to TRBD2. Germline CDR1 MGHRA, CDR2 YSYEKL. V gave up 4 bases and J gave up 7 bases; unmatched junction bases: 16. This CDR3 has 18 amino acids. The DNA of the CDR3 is TGCGCCAGCAGCCTGGGACTAGCGAGAGAGTTTGATTGGAATGAGCAGTTCTTC. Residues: CASSLGLAREFDWNEQFF.